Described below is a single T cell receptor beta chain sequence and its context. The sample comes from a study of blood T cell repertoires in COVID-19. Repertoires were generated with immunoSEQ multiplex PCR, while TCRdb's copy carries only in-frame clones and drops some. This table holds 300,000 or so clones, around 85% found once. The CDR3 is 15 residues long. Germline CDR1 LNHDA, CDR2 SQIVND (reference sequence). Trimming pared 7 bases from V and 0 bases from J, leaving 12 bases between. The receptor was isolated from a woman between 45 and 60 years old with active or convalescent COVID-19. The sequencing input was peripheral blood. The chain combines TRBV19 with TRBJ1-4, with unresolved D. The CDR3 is CASKLGSATNEKLFF. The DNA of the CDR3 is TGTGCCAGTAAGCTAGGTAGCGCAACTAATGAAAAACTGTTTTTT.